Listed below are T cell receptor beta chains from one sample, sequenced in a study of human T cells and chemical hapten exposure. From the RACE reads, TCRdb called clonotypes with MiXCR, one entry per CDR3 protein. Found here are 100,000 or so distinct CDR3 sequences, approximately 10% of them singletons; the top ten hold roughly 3.5%. Sample: whole blood, taken in connection with sensitization to the hapten diphenylcyclopropenone (DPC). The receptors shown here come from a woman aged 40 to 50 with alopecia areata. Some clones in this sample may be carry-over from other donors' samples. Each CDR3 is given with its conserved first and last residue. D genes are given only for firm matches. The listing skips clone size in some rows; elsewhere it reads once, few, many or a size class.

j_gene | d_gene | abundance | v_gene | CDR3nt | CDR3aa
TRBJ2-5 | TRBD1 | many | TRBV7-2 | TGTGCCAGCAGTCCGGGACAGGGGATAATGCGAGAGACCCAGTACTTC | CASSPGQGIMRETQYF
TRBJ2-3 | - | many | TRBV7-8 | TGTGCCAGCAGCGGAATCCTAGCTCTGTTTGGCACAGATACGCAGTATTTT | CASSGILALFGTDTQYF
TRBJ1-4 | TRBD1 | once | TRBV6-1 | TGTGCCAGCAGTGCTCAAGGGGGACAGGTCGACGAAAAACTGTTTTTT | CASSAQGGQVDEKLFF
TRBJ1-2 | TRBD1 | few | TRBV4-3 | TGCGCCAGCAGCCGAGGGACAGTAGTTCTTCATGGCTACACCTTC | CASSRGTVVLHGYTF
TRBJ2-5 | - | few | TRBV20-1 | TGCAGTGCTAGAGGGCTGGTAGGATCCCAAGAGACCCAGTACTTC | CSARGLVGSQETQYF
TRBJ1-3 | - | - | TRBV24-1 | TGTGCCACCAGTTCACCGGGAAACACTATATATTTT | CATSSPGNTIYF
TRBJ1-6 | - | many | TRBV6-1 | TGTGCCAGCAGTGAGATGCAGCTTGATAATTCACCCCTCCACTTT | CASSEMQLDNSPLHF
TRBJ1-2 | - | - | TRBV6-5 | TGTGCCAGCCACACCGGGACGGATCATGGCTACACCTTC | CASHTGTDHGYTF
TRBJ2-6 | - | - | TRBV10-2 | TGCGCCAGCAGTAGGTACAGGGATCCCTCTGGGGCCAACGTCCTGACTTTC | CASSRYRDPSGANVLTF
TRBJ2-2 | - | many | TRBV29-1 | TGCAGCGTTGCTCCGGAGCCGAGTACCGGGGAGCTGTTTTTT | CSVAPEPSTGELFF
TRBJ2-7 | TRBD2 | few | TRBV11-2 | TGTGCCAGCAGCCCAGGCCAGACTAGCCGGAGCTCCTACGAGCAGTACTTC | CASSPGQTSRSSYEQYF
TRBJ1-2 | TRBD1 | many | TRBV5-4 | TGTGCCAGCAGCTTGGACAGGGGTACCTATGGCTACACCTTC | CASSLDRGTYGYTF
TRBJ2-7 | - | - | TRBV7-6 | TGTGCCAGCAGTACAAGTCAGGGTGGCGAGCAGTACTTC | CASSTSQGGEQYF
TRBJ1-2 | - | many | TRBV9 | TGTGCCAGCAGCCCCGGGACGGATAACTATGGCTACACCTTC | CASSPGTDNYGYTF
TRBJ2-5 | - | few | TRBV28 | TGTGCCAGCAGCCTCGACACCCGCGGGCCACTCTTC | CASSLDTRGPLF
TRBJ2-2 | TRBD1 | - | TRBV9 | TGTGCCAGCAGCGCCCTTGCCAGGGGGTACACCGGGGAGCTGTTTTTT | CASSALARGYTGELFF
TRBJ1-6 | - | many | TRBV7-2 | TGTGCCAGCGGTACGGGGGTCCGTTCACCCCTCCACTTT | CASGTGVRSPLHF
TRBJ2-7 | TRBD2 | - | TRBV4-3 | TGCGCCAGCAGCCAAGATAGAAGGAGCGGGAGCACGGGTGAGCAGTACTTC | CASSQDRRSGSTGEQYF
TRBJ2-5 | - | - | TRBV13 | TGTGCCAGCAGCTTAGAATTAGGAGAGACCCAGTACTTC | CASSLELGETQYF
TRBJ2-2 | - | many | TRBV12-3/TRBV12-4 | TGTGCCAGCAGCCCGATAGCGCAACACGGGGAGCTGTTTTTT | CASSPIAQHGELFF
TRBJ2-6 | - | few | TRBV25-1 | TGTGCCAGCAGTGAACAGCGCTCTGGGGCCAACGTCCTGACTTTC | CASSEQRSGANVLTF
TRBJ2-7 | - | many | TRBV5-1 | TGCGCCAGCAGCAGGGGTCTCGGAGACGAGCAGTACTTC | CASSRGLGDEQYF
TRBJ2-2 | TRBD2 | - | TRBV19 | TGTGCCAGTAGTATTGGGCTAGCGGGAGTTGCCGGGGAGCTGTTTTTT | CASSIGLAGVAGELFF
TRBJ2-3 | TRBD2 | - | TRBV28 | TGTGCCAGCAGTCCCACAGCGGGAATGGTTTGGACAGATACGCAGTATTTT | CASSPTAGMVWTDTQYF
TRBJ1-1 | - | - | TRBV2 | TGTGCCAGCAGGGTCGACAGGCCCAAAGCTTTCTTT | CASRVDRPKAFF
TRBJ1-2 | - | few | TRBV7-2 | TGTGCCAGCAGCCTCACACCAGAAGGCCGGGGCTACACCTTC | CASSLTPEGRGYTF
TRBJ2-1 | - | many | TRBV5-1 | TGCGCCAGCAGCTTGGGGACAGACATGTACAATGAGCAGTTCTTC | CASSLGTDMYNEQFF
TRBJ2-5 | - | many | TRBV7-2 | TGTGCCAGCAGCCCCCAGGGAGAGACCCAGTACTTC | CASSPQGETQYF
TRBJ2-5 | TRBD2 | - | TRBV2 | TGTGCCAGCAGTCGCCTAGGACTAGCGGGGACCAAAACTCAAGAGACCCAGTACTTC | CASSRLGLAGTKTQETQYF
TRBJ1-6 | - | many | TRBV6-5 | TGTGCCAGCAGGACGTCGACAGGCGTGGGTTCACCCCTCCACTTT | CASRTSTGVGSPLHF
TRBJ2-4 | - | - | TRBV2 | TGTGCCAGCAGTAGGGGGATGGGCAAAAACATTCAGTACTTC | CASSRGMGKNIQYF
TRBJ2-3 | - | few | TRBV6-2/TRBV6-3 | TGTGCCAGCAGGAACTCGGGGTCCATCCGCACAGATACGCAGTATTTT | CASRNSGSIRTDTQYF
TRBJ2-2 | - | once | TRBV6-6 | TGTGCCAGCAGGGAGCCGGGCACCGGGGAGCTGTTTTTT | CASREPGTGELFF
TRBJ2-3 | - | few | TRBV4-3 | TGCGCCAGCAGCCAAGAGGCAGGGATTTTCACAGATACGCAGTATTTT | CASSQEAGIFTDTQYF
TRBJ2-4 | TRBD1 | few | TRBV6-5 | TGTGCCAGCAGTTACGGGACAGGGTCGACCAAAAACATTCAGTACTTC | CASSYGTGSTKNIQYF
TRBJ2-7 | - | - | TRBV28 | TGTGCCAGCAGTCCCTGGACGGAACCTCGCTCCTACGAGCAGTACTTC | CASSPWTEPRSYEQYF
TRBJ2-1 | TRBD2 | many | TRBV27 | TGTGCCAGCAGTTGGAGTAGCGGGACCAACAATGAGCAGTTCTTC | CASSWSSGTNNEQFF
TRBJ2-7 | - | many | TRBV7-2 | TGTGCCAGCAGCCCCGAAGGGGACGAGCAGTACTTC | CASSPEGDEQYF
TRBJ2-7 | - | many | TRBV7-9 | TGTGCCAGCAGCTCCAGACAATACCCTAGGGACGAGCAGTACTTC | CASSSRQYPRDEQYF
TRBJ2-7 | - | few | TRBV18 | TGTGCCAGCTCACCATGGGACGGGCCCTACGAGCAGTACTTC | CASSPWDGPYEQYF
TRBJ2-2 | - | many | TRBV6-5 | TGTGCCAGCAAGCGGACGATTAACGCCGGGGAGCTGTTTTTT | CASKRTINAGELFF
TRBJ2-5 | - | - | TRBV6-2/TRBV6-3 | TGTGCCAGCAGTTACTTAACACCTCAAGAGACCCAGTACTTC | CASSYLTPQETQYF